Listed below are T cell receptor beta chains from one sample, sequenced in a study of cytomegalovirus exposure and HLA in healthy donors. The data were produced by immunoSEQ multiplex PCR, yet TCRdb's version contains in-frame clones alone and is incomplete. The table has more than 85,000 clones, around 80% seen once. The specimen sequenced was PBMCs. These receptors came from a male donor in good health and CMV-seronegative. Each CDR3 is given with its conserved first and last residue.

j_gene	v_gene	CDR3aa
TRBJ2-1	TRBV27	CASSFSAGSASKEQFF
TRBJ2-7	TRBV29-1	CSVGVRQARGYEQYF
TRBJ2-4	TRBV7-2	CASSPQGIGNIQYF
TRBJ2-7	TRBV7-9	CASNAGQGIGDEQYF
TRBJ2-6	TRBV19	CASSNGLAGISGANVLTF
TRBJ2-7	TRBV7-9	CSSSPDSPYEQYF
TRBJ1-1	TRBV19	CASGPFGTANTEAFF
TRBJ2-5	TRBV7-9	CSSSLGLAGLQETQYF
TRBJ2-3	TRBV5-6	CASSFGLAGWVDTQYF
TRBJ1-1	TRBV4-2	CASSQAQGRNTEAFF
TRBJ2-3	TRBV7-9	CASSLGALNTDTQYF
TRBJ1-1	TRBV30	CAWSVHLGAEAFF
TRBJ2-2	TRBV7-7	CASQTSGSTGELFF
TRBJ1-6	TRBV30	CACEGPFTAYNSPLHF
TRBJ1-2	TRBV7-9	CASSPTGGYTF
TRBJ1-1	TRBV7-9	CASSLALAGSNTEAFF
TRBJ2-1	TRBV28	CASSSPSSLHRTSSRVVEQFF
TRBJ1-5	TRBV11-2	CASSRSGTGNQPQHF
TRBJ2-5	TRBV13	CASSLVGVAGVPETQYF
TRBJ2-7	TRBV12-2	CASRLGGAAIYEQYF
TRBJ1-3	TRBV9	CASSVAGNSGNTIYF
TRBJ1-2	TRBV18	CASSPGRSSFYGYTF
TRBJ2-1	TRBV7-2	CASSLVLAGLFF
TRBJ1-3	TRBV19	CASSTVQGAPGNTIYF
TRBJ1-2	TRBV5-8	CASSLAGSPSYGYTF
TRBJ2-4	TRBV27	CASSLYTGGGHIQYF
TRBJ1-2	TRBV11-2	CASSLGESGYTF
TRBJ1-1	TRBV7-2	CASSLQDSNTEAFF
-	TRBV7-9	CASSIIAGEQYF
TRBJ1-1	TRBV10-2	CASSEWGLTEAFF
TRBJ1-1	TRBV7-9	CASSSTGSAEAFF
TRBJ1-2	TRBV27	CASKLGGTYGYTF
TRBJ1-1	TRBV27	CASSPIAVRGLTEAFF
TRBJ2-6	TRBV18	CASSPDRGGISGANVLTF
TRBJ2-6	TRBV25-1	CASSAGTGMAGANVLTF
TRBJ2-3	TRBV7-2	CASSLGANLDTQYF
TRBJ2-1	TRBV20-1	CSAPLEEQFF
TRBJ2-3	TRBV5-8	CASSLGVSGNTDTQYF
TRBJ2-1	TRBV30	CAVSRGGFNEQFF
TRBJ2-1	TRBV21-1	CATRADLLYNEQFF